This T cell receptor beta chain appears in the sequencing data of a study of early T cells in non-severe SARS-CoV-2 infection. Background on the study: Sequenced bulk RNA came from whole blood that was unsorted, and chains were unpaired.

Using its own MiXCR run on the 5' RACE reads, TCRdb lists one record per CDR3 protein. The sample yields tens of thousands of distinct CDR3 sequences, about 10% seen once. The junction had 10 bases not matched to a gene; V was cut back by 5 bases and J by 1 base. Germline CDR1 and CDR2: SGHRS and YFSETQ. The CDR3 consists of 16 residues. Findings and limits, study-wide: There was a bias toward anti-spike CD8 responses in VDJdb matching, which missed private and CD4 specificities.

This clonotype was seen ten or more times. Its antigen is unidentified. Material: whole blood. This chain joins TRBV5-1 and TRBJ2-5; 8 nucleotides agree with TRBD2. This clonotype originated in an adult who was a healthcare worker with PCR-confirmed SARS-CoV-2 infection or an uninfected control (not recorded which). The CDR3 nucleotides read TGCGCCAGCAGACCAGGGAGCGGGAGTGCCCAAGAGACCCAGTACTTC. This sequence encodes CASRPGSGSAQETQYF.